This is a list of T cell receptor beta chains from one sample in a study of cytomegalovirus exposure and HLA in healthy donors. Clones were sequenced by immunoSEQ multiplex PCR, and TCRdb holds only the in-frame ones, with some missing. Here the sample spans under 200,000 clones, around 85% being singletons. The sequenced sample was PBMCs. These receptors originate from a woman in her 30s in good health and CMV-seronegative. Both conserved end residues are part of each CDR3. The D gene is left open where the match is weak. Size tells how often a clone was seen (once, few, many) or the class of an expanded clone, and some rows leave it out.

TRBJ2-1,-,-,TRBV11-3,TGTGCCAGCAGCCGAGCCGTCAATGAGCAGTTCTTC,CASSRAVNEQFF
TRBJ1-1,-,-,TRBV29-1,TGCAGCGTTACCGCCCCCGACAGGAGCTCAGCTTTCTTT,CSVTAPDRSSAFF
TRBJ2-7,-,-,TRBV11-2,TGTGCCAGCAGCTTATTTGGGACATTCTACGAGCAGTACTTC,CASSLFGTFYEQYF
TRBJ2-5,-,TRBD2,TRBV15,TGTGCCACCAGCAGAGAATCTGGGCCTCCGGGGGGAGAGCAGTACTTC,CATSRESGPPGGEQYF
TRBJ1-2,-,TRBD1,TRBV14,TGTGCCAGCAGCCGAACCGGGACAGGCTCTGGCTACACCTTC,CASSRTGTGSGYTF
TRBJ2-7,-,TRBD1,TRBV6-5,TGTGCCAGCAGTTACTATCCGACAGGGGCCTACGAGCAGTACTTC,CASSYYPTGAYEQYF
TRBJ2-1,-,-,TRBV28,TGTGCCAGCAGTTTAGCGGGCGTGTGGAATGAGCAGTTCTTC,CASSLAGVWNEQFF
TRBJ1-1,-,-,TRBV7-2,TGTGCCAGCAGCTTAGCTGGACTCTCGAACACTGAAGCTTTCTTT,CASSLAGLSNTEAFF
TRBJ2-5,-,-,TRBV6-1,TGTGCCAGCAGTCCGCGGGTTCAACAAGAGACCCAGTACTTC,CASSPRVQQETQYF
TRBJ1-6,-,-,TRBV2,TGTGCCAGCAGTGAACTCCAGGTTTCTTCACCCCTCCACTTT,CASSELQVSSPLHF
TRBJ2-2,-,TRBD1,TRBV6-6,TGTGCCAGCAGGCCGACAGGGTGGGAAGCCGGGGAGCTGTTTTTT,CASRPTGWEAGELFF
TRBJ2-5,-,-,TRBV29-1,TGCAGCGTCCTCACTGGAGGGGAATTAGGAGAGACCCAGTACTTC,CSVLTGGELGETQYF
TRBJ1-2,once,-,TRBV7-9,TGTGCCAGCAGCTTAGTTGCGGGCTATGGCTACACCTTC,CASSLVAGYGYTF
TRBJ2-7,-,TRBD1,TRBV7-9,TGTGCCAGCAGCGCCAGCGACAGGGGGGCCTACGAGCAGTACTTC,CASSASDRGAYEQYF
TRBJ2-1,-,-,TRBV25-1,TGTGCCAGCAGTGGACCGGGAAATTACAATGAGCAGTTCTTC,CASSGPGNYNEQFF
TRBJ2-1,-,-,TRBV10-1,TGCGCCAGCAGTGCTTCTGCAGGGTTTGGGACACACAATGAGCAGTTCTTC,CASSASAGFGTHNEQFF
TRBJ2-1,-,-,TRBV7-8,TGTGCCAGCAGCTTAAAGCAGGACTATGAGCAGTTCTTC,CASSLKQDYEQFF
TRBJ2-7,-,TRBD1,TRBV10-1,TGCGCCAGCAGTGAGTCAGGACAGGGGAAACAGTACTTC,CASSESGQGKQYF
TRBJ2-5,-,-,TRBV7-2,TGTGCCAGCAGCCCTGACGGAGTCGGGACCCAGTACTTC,CASSPDGVGTQYF